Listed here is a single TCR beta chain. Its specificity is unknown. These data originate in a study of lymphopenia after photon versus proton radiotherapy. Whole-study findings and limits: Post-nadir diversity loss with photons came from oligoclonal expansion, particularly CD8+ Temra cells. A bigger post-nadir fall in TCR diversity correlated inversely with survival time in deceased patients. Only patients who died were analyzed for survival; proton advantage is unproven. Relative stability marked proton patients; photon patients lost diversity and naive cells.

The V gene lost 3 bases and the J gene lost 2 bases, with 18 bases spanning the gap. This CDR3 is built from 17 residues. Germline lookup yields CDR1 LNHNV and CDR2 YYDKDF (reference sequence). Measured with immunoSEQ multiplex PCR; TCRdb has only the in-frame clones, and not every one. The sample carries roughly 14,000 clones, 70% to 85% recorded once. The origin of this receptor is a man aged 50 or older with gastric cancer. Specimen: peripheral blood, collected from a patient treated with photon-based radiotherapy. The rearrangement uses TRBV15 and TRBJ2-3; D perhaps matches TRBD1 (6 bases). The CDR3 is CATSRGLTGLVTDTQYF. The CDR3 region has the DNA TGTGCCACCAGCAGGGGGTTGACAGGACTGGTCACAGATACGCAGTATTTT. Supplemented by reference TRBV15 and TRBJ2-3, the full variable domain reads DAMVIQNPRYQVTQFGKPVTLSCSQTLNHNVMYWYQQKSSQAPKLLFHYYDKDFNNEADTPDNFQSRRPNTSFCFLDIRSPGLGDTAMYLCATSRGLTGLVTDTQYFGPGTRLTVL.